Described below is a single T cell receptor beta chain sequence and its context. The CDR3 length is 15 residues. Between the trimmed V and J ends, which lost 1 base and 7 bases, there was a span of 14 bases. Looked up from germline, CDR1 is SGHVS and CDR2 is FQNEAQ. Study processing details: Reference gene primers were amplified, and this amplification served to estimate nucleated cell counts. Only in-frame clones appear in the TCRdb table, and some are missing; sequencing was by immunoSEQ multiplex PCR. For V, J and clone size, that table is used; D and trimming come from the DNA. The data contain about 69,000 clones, approximately 79% of them seen just once; the ten biggest clones take up around 47%. These data are taken from a study of blood T cell repertoires in COVID-19. Study context: The United States, Italy and Spain provided the acute and convalescent COVID-19 samples. From T cells, B-cell-depleted T cells, or PBMCs came the material, which was cDNA or gDNA.

Sequenced input: peripheral blood. This TCR derives from a human donor in a cohort sampled during active COVID-19. V and J are TRBV7-8 and TRBJ2-1, with D maybe TRBD2 (7 bases). CDR3 nucleotides: TGTGCCAGCAGCTTAGACGGGGGGCCTATGAATGAGCAGTTCTTC. This gives the protein CASSLDGGPMNEQFF. The whole variable domain, remainder taken from reference TRBV7-8 and TRBJ2-1, is GAGVSQSPRYKVAKRGQDVALRCDPISGHVSLFWYQQALGQGPEFLTYFQNEAQLDKSGLPSDRFFAERPEGSVSTLKIQRTQQEDSAVYLCASSLDGGPMNEQFFGPGTRLTVL.